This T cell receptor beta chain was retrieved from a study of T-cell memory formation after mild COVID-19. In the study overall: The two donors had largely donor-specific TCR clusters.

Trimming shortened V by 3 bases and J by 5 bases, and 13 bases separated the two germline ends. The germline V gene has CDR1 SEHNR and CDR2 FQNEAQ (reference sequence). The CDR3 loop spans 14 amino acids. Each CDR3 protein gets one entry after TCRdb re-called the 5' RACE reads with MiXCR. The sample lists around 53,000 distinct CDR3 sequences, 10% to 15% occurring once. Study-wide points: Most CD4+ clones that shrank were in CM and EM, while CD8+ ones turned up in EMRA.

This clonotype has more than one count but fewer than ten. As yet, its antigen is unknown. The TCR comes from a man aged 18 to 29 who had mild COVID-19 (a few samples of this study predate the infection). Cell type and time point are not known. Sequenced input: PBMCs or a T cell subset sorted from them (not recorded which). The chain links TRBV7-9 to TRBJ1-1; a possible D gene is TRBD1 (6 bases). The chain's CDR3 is CASSFLGAQTEAFF. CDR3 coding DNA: TGTGCCAGCAGCTTTCTGGGGGCGCAGACTGAAGCTTTCTTT.